This TCR beta chain was obtained from a study of T cell repertoires in cytomegalovirus infection. Study context: In public TCR beta signatures, there were indications of both CMV infection and matching HLA type.

TCRdb processed the reads anew with MiXCR; each CDR3 protein has one entry. The sample records some 110,000 distinct CDR3 sequences, around 10% being singletons. Germline trimming cut 4 bases from V and 2 bases from J; bases unmatched to any gene: 5. The CDR3 spans 15 residues. The germline V gene has CDR1 LGHNA and CDR2 YSLEER. This clonotype turned up a few times. Its matching antigen is unknown. Study-level results: The ex vivo response was dominated by HLA-C-restricted CMV-specific TCR beta clonotypes. The cumulative frequency of public TCR beta families identified carriers of CMV plus the relevant HLA.

Material for sequencing was PBMCs, sequenced either directly or after in vitro stimulation (not recorded which). This sequence was found in a human donor in good health (CMV status not recorded). Some clones in this sample may be carry-over from other donors' samples. The rearrangement joins TRBV4-3 to TRBJ2-3, with TRBD1 matching over 8 bases. In DNA, the CDR3 is TGCGCCAGCAGCCGACAGGGGATAAACACAGATACGCAGTATTTT. As protein: CASSRQGINTDTQYF.